This record looks at one TCR beta chain sequence and its context. The sample originates from a study of blood T cell repertoires in COVID-19. Study at large: T cells, B-cell-depleted T cells, or PBMCs supplied cDNA or gDNA.

As handled by the study authors: Estimated nucleated cell counts came from reference gene primer amplification. TCRdb's table, derived via immunoSEQ multiplex PCR, lists solely in-frame clones and lacks some. V, J and clone size derive from that table, while D and trimming were established from the DNA sequence. The repertoire holds about 200,000 clones, with about nine tenths as singletons. Enrolled through a virtual design, the participants were between roughly 18 and 90 years of age and came from under 25 US areas. Grouping used clinical history reported by participants in a survey and questionnaire. Germline CDR1 reads SGHAT; CDR2 reads FQNNGV. The CDR3 spans 17 residues. Trimming pared 5 bases from V and 0 bases from J, leaving 20 bases between.

Sequences were obtained from PBMCs or T cells enriched from blood (not recorded which). The source is a young man who had recovered from COVID-19. This chain uses TRBV11-2 with TRBJ2-7, with a possible D match to TRBD1 (5 bases). CDR3 sequence reads: CASSTRTSRGYSYEQYF. The CDR3 bases are TGTGCCAGCAGCACCCGGACCAGTAGGGGATACTCCTACGAGCAGTACTTC.